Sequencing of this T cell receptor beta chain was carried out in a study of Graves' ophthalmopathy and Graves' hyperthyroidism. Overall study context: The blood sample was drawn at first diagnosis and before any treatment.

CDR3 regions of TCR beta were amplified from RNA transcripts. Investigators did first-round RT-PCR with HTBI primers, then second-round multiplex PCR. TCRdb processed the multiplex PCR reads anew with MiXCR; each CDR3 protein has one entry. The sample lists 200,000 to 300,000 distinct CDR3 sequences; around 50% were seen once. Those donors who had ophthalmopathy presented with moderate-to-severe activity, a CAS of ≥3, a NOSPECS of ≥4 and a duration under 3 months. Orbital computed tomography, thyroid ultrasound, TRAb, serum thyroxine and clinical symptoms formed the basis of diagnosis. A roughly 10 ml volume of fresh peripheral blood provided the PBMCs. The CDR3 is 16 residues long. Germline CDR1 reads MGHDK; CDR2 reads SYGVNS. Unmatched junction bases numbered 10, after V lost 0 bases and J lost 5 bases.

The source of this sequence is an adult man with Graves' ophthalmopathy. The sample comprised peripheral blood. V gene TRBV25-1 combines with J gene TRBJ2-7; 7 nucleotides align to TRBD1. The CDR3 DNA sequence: TGTGCCAGCAGTGAATATAAGGCAGGGGGATCGGACGAGCAGTACTTC. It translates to CASSEYKAGGSDEQYF.